This TCR beta chain stems from a study of identical twins (dated by TCRdb to the mid-2010s). Study-level background: The study deep-sequenced TCR alpha and beta repertoires from monozygotic twins, unrelated adults of various ages and cord blood to test whether fetal clonotypes persist. Replicate twin experiments were performed at different times using different library preparation protocols to rule out contamination. Overall study outcomes, separate from this receptor: Out-of-frame TCR alpha sharing in monozygotic twins was systematically underestimated by recombination models, whereas sharing between unrelated individuals was in agreement with the recombination models. Compared with coincidental sharing between unrelated individuals, out-of-frame TCR alpha sequences shared between twins had an excess of sequences with low generation probability. Fewer insertions were carried by abundant cord blood beta clonotypes; a weaker similar trend was observed in young adult naive repertoires, while no such trend was observed in memory repertoires. A weaker excess of twin sharing was found in beta out-of-frame sequences because the signal-to-noise ratio was lowered by fewer shared sequences. Conclusions relied on cross-sectional statistical analysis, since the same donors could not be followed over many years. Zero-insertion analyses could be partly confounded by invariant T cells such as MAIT and iNKT, though diverse VJ usage argued against such confounding for most clonotypes.

To prepare the library, 5' RACE was applied. The listed sequencing device is Illumina HiSeq 2000. A universal primer binding site was introduced by template switching, and a unique molecular identifier was present in the final cDNA, enabling accurate counting of TCR cDNA molecules. First-strand cDNA for TCR alpha and beta chains was synthesized from specific primers in the conserved constant-segment region. To control for contamination, every cDNA library was double barcoded, receiving both a SMART-Mk sample barcode and Illumina barcodes. Two successive PCR steps introduced TruSeq adapter sequences along with Illumina sample barcodes. The TCR alpha and beta cDNA libraries were sequenced on the Illumina HiSeq platform using custom primers. The original pipeline was this. Unique molecular identifiers were extracted from raw reads with MiGEC, and CDR3 positions were determined with MiXCR. Recombination models were inferred per individual with the repgenHMM and IGoR tools using an EM algorithm. The tcR package in R was used for shared clonotype analysis, with sharing normalized by the product of cloneset sizes. To study raw recombination free of thymic and clonal selection effects, out-of-frame nonproductive sequences were analyzed. TCRdb passed the public sequencing reads through fastp at Q25 and MiXCR, retaining productive beta sequences. Merged by CDR3 protein, the rows form single entries marked with the most common genes and DNA. The V and J calls shown here were made by TCRdb, not taken from the authors' results. This sample is represented by more than 400,000 distinct CDR3 sequences; roughly 15% of them were singletons. More than 0.4% of the sample goes to the ten largest clones.

The trim is 11 bases for V and 0 bases for J, with a gap of 7 bases between the germline ends. The CDR3 covers 12 residues, taking in both the cysteine and the phenylalanine. Only the CDR3 region is kept as DNA, spanning 36 bases read in frame from base 1. The germline V gene (reference sequence) yields MNHEY for CDR1 and SMNVEV for CDR2. Every donor was a healthy Caucasian. Three pairs of female monozygotic twins, all aged about 18 to 30 years, were included in the twin cohort. Positive isolation kits from Invitrogen were used to isolate the CD4+ and CD8+ T cell populations. This clonotype was observed a few times. The target of this receptor is not known. Nothing much larger sits one base from this clone, and base qualities are not available. These data are also associated with another study on yellow fever vaccine responses in identical twins. Taken from the second paper: According to the authors, the vaccine-induced T cell response in identical twins seemed to be partly convergent and partly specific to each individual. In the study, vaccine-responding T cell clones were precisely tracked in identical twins.

The receptor comes from a woman aged 18-29 years in good health. The specimen was CD4+ T cells sorted from blood. The rearranged segments are TRBV27 and TRBJ2-2; the D segment could be TRBD1, given 5 matching bases. The sequenced DNA: TGTGCCTCAGGGTCGAACACCGGGGAGCTGTTTTTT. Its protein is CASGSNTGELFF.